The 24 T cell receptor beta chains below come from one sample, sequenced in a study of cytomegalovirus exposure and HLA in healthy donors. The primer mix had 60 Vbeta and 13 Jbeta primers. This table comes from immunoSEQ multiplex PCR, and its TCRdb copy is limited to in-frame clones, with some not included. The table lists about 120,000 clones, about 68% of them singletons, with 11% in the top ten. The specimen was PBMCs. The receptor set was obtained from a woman in her 50s in good health and CMV-seropositive.

In this sample, this clone turned up a few times. This chain uses TRBV6-6 with TRBJ2-7; D unclear. This CDR3 is built from 13 residues. The germline V gene encodes CDR1 MNHNY and CDR2 SVGAGI (reference sequence). Trimming took 2 bases from V and 0 from J, leaving 5 bases between them. The CDR3 loop reads CASSYGNSYEQYF. The CDR3, as DNA: TGTGCCAGCAGTTACGGCAACTCCTACGAGCAGTACTTC.

This clone has a single count. This sequence joins TRBV7-2 and TRBJ2-3; no definite D call. Germline V gene sequence: CDR1 SGHTA, CDR2 FQGNSA. Trimming took 2 bases from V and 2 from J, leaving 8 bases between them. CDR3 length equals 14 residues. CDR3: CASSLPFNTDTQYF. The CDR3 DNA reads as TGTGCCAGCAGCTTACCCTTTAACACAGATACGCAGTATTTT. The whole variable domain, remainder taken from reference TRBV7-2 and TRBJ2-3, is GAGVSQSPSNKVTEKGKDVELRCDPISGHTALYWYRQSLGQGLEFLIYFQGNSAPDKSGLPSDRFSAERTGGSVSTLTIQRTQQEDSAVYLCASSLPFNTDTQYFGPGTRLTVL.

J is TRBJ2-1 and V is TRBV28, with D perhaps TRBD1 (6 bases). The V gene's germline CDR1 is MDHEN and CDR2 SYDVKM. V lost 3 bases, J lost 6 bases, and 15 bases lay in between. This CDR3 is built from 15 residues. The CDR3 here is CASSFLDSFVNEQFF. For the CDR3, the DNA is TGTGCCAGCAGTTTTTTGGACAGTTTTGTCAATGAGCAGTTCTTC.

There are a few counts of this clone. CDR3 coding DNA: TGCGCCAGCAGCCAAGAAGTGAGGGATGGAGCTTTCTTT. Its translation: CASSQEVRDGAFF. The rearrangement joins TRBV4-1 to TRBJ1-1, with D hard to call. Per the germline V gene, CDR1 is MGHRA and CDR2 is YSYEKL. Trimming cost V 0 bases and J 10 bases, with 12 bases left between them. The CDR3 has 13 residues.

The chain joins TRBV6-1 to TRBJ2-7; 15 bases line up with TRBD2. The junction had 2 bases not matched to a gene; V was cut back by 3 bases and J by 2 bases. The germline V gene has CDR1 MNHNS and CDR2 SASEGT. This CDR3 comprises 16 residues. Written as DNA, the CDR3 is TGTGCCAGCAGTGACGGACTAGCGGGAGGGCCCTACGAGCAGTACTTC. Protein sequence: CASSDGLAGGPYEQYF.

This clone was seen more than once but under ten times. The chain has TRBV9 and TRBJ2-7, with TRBD2 as a possible D gene (6 bases). The CDR3 is 17 residues long. Trimming left V 4 bases short and J 1 base short, with 21 bases between. The V gene's germline CDR1 is SGDLS and CDR2 YYNGEE. In nucleotides, the CDR3 is TGTGCCAGCAGCTACCGAGGTGGGGGGAAGGGGTCCTACGAGCAGTACTTC. Translating it yields CASSYRGGGKGSYEQYF.

The CDR3 DNA sequence: TGTGCCAGCAGCGTAGGGCTAGCGGGCTACGAGCAGTACTTC. Protein product: CASSVGLAGYEQYF. The rearrangement joins TRBV9 to TRBJ2-7; TRBD2 agrees at 8 bases. Trimming took 0 bases from V and 3 from J; bases not matched to a gene: 2. The CDR3 is 14 residues long. Germline V gives CDR1 SGDLS, CDR2 YYNGEE. Full variable domain (outside the CDR3, taken from reference TRBV9 and TRBJ2-7): DSGVTQTPKHLITATGQRVTLRCSPRSGDLSVYWYQQSLDQGLQFLIQYYNGEERAKGNILERFSAQQFPDLHSELNLSSLELGDSALYFCASSVGLAGYEQYFGPGTRLTVT.

The chain has TRBV14 and TRBJ1-2; TRBD1 matches at 7 bases. V gave up 2 bases and J gave up 7 bases; unmatched junction bases: 4. This CDR3 is 13 amino acids long. From germline, CDR1 is SGHDN and CDR2 FVKESK. The CDR3 DNA is TGTGCCAGCAGCCAATACCAGGGGGGTGGCTACACCTTC. Translation: CASSQYQGGGYTF. Based on the CDR3 plus reference TRBV14 and TRBJ1-2, the full variable domain is EAGVTQFPSHSVIEKGQTVTLRCDPISGHDNLYWYRRVMGKEIKFLLHFVKESKQDESGMPNNRFLAERTGGTYSTLKVQPAELEDSGVYFCASSQYQGGGYTFGSGTRLTVV.

This chain connects TRBV19 to TRBJ1-1; tentative D call: TRBD1 (5 bases). The ends were cut back, 6 bases at V and 1 base at J, with 9 bases in the middle. Germline V gives CDR1 LNHDA, CDR2 SQIVND (reference sequence). The CDR3 sequence is 13 residues long. The CDR3 nucleotides read TGTGCCAGTAGGATTACAGGGAACACTGAAGCTTTCTTT. It translates to CASRITGNTEAFF.

The chain couples TRBV7-9 to TRBJ2-3; possibly TRBD1 for D (6 bases). This CDR3 region has 12 residues. V was clipped by 9 bases and J by 6 bases, with 13 bases between them. Germline assignment: CDR1 SEHNR and CDR2 FQNEAQ (reference sequence). Here the CDR3 DNA reads TGTGCCAGTGACCGCCAGGGGGATACGCAGTATTTT. This codes for CASDRQGDTQYF.

The chain uses TRBV6-1 and TRBJ1-4; 8 bases are a match to TRBD1. This CDR3 has 14 amino acids. V was clipped by 4 bases and J by 8 bases; unmatched bases: 6. Looked up from germline, CDR1 is MNHNS and CDR2 is SASEGT. This chain's CDR3 is CASSGADRGEKLFF. In nucleotides, the CDR3 is TGTGCCAGCAGTGGCGCTGACAGGGGAGAAAAACTGTTTTTT.

The V call is TRBV12-5, the J call TRBJ1-2; D is ambiguous. Germline CDR1 and CDR2: LGHNT and FRNRAP. The germline V and J ends were trimmed by 2 bases and 8 bases, with 12 bases remaining between them. The CDR3 contains 13 residues. CDR3 bases: TGTGCTAGTGGTTTGACAGTCACGCGCGGCTACACCTTC. This gives the protein CASGLTVTRGYTF.

This clone came up a few times. The chain links TRBV5-8 to TRBJ1-1; D uncertain. CDR3 length: 12 amino acids. Trimming left V 0 bases short and J 8 bases short, with 8 bases between. From germline, CDR1 is SGHTS and CDR2 YDEGEE. CDR3 coding DNA: TGTGCCAGCAGCTTGGTTACAGCCGAAGCTTTCTTT. Its translation is CASSLVTAEAFF.

J is TRBJ2-2 and V is TRBV30, with 7 bases fitting TRBD1. The length of the CDR3 is 15 residues. The ends lost 2 bases at V and 6 bases at J; junction bases unmatched: 9. The germline gives CDR1 GTSNPN, CDR2 SVGIG (reference sequence). CDR3 nucleotide sequence: TGTGCCTGGAGTCTATTCGGGACAGTTTCCGGGGAGCTGTTTTTT. It translates to CAWSLFGTVSGELFF.

This clone was seen only a few times. V and J are TRBV28 and TRBJ2-3, with D unclear. Germline values: CDR1 MDHEN, CDR2 SYDVKM. The V gene lost 4 bases and the J gene lost 0 bases, with 11 bases spanning the gap. CDR3 length: 15 residues. The CDR3, as DNA: TGTGCCAGCAGTTCCCCCGGTTATAGCACAGATACGCAGTATTTT. This sequence encodes CASSSPGYSTDTQYF. Filled out from reference TRBV28 and TRBJ2-3, the complete variable domain reads DVKVTQSSRYLVKRTGEKVFLECVQDMDHENMFWYRQDPGLGLRLIYFSYDVKMKEKGDIPEGYSVSREKKERFSLILESASTNQTSMYLCASSSPGYSTDTQYFGPGTRLTVL.

This clone was recorded a few times. V usage is TRBV18 and J usage is TRBJ2-3; 10 bases line up with TRBD1. The V gene end was trimmed by 2 bases and the J gene end by 6 bases; junction bases not matched to a gene: 5. Germline V gives CDR1 KGHSH, CDR2 LQKENI. The CDR3 runs to 15 residues. This CDR3 reads CASSPGQGDRDTQYF. The CDR3 nucleotides are TGTGCCAGCTCACCAGGACAGGGGGACCGGGATACGCAGTATTTT. The complete variable domain, with remaining parts taken from reference TRBV18 and TRBJ2-3, reads NAGVMQNPRHLVRRRGQEARLRCSPMKGHSHVYWYRQLPEEGLKFMVYLQKENIIDESGMPKERFSAEFPKEGPSILRIQQVVRGDSAAYFCASSPGQGDRDTQYFGPGTRLTVL.

V is TRBV25-1 and J is TRBJ1-4; 8 bases match TRBD1. The CDR3 runs to 15 residues. V lost 3 bases to trimming and J lost 7 bases; unmatched junction nucleotides: 7. CDR1 MGHDK and CDR2 SYGVNS come from the germline V gene. CDR3 amino acids: CASSDGQGSSEKLFF. The CDR3 DNA reads TGTGCCAGCAGTGACGGACAGGGATCATCTGAAAAACTGTTTTTT.

This clone was recorded only once. The chain uses TRBV6-1 and TRBJ2-3; 10 bases agree with TRBD2. Germline-derived CDR1 and CDR2 are MNHNS and SASEGT. The CDR3 totals 16 residues. Unmatched junction bases numbered 6, after V lost 2 bases and J lost 4 bases. CDR3 nucleotides: TGTGCCAGCAGTGAACCTAGCGGGAGTCACGCAGATACGCAGTATTTT. It yields the protein CASSEPSGSHADTQYF.

This chain uses TRBV2 with TRBJ1-5; TRBD1 aligns across 8 bases. Germline CDR1 and CDR2: SNHLY and FYNNEI. The CDR3 extends over 15 amino acids. The ends lost 4 bases at V and 3 bases at J; junction bases unmatched: 5. In DNA, the CDR3 is TGTGCCAGCAGTGTGGACAGGGTCAACAATCAGCCCCAGCATTTT. It codes for CASSVDRVNNQPQHF.

In this sample, this clone turned up once. This chain joins TRBV7-2 and TRBJ2-3; TRBD2 agrees at 10 bases. CDR1 SGHTA and CDR2 FQGNSA come from the germline V gene. CDR3 length equals 16 residues. V lost 0 bases and J lost 6; bases outside the gene matches: 6. The CDR3 reads CASSLALAGSGDTQYF. The DNA of the CDR3 is TGTGCCAGCAGCTTAGCACTAGCGGGGTCTGGGGATACGCAGTATTTT.

This sequence joins TRBV7-6 and TRBJ2-5; 8 bases match TRBD2. The DNA end is more similar to TRBJ2-7, so the J call may be wrong. The CDR3 covers 14 residues. The germline CDR1 and CDR2 sequences are SGHVS and FNYEAQ. In DNA form, the CDR3 reads TGTGCCAGCAGCTTAACGGGAGGGAACTACGAGCAGTACTTC. Translating gives CASSLTGGNYEQYF.

V gene TRBV6-1 combines with J gene TRBJ1-2, with 9 bases identical to TRBD1. CDR3 length equals 16 residues. Germline lookup yields CDR1 MNHNS and CDR2 SASEGT. Germline trimming cut 4 bases from V and 7 bases from J; bases unmatched to any gene: 13. CDR3 loop: CASSAPPGQGRSGYTF. CDR3 DNA: TGTGCCAGCAGTGCCCCTCCGGGACAGGGAAGAAGTGGCTACACCTTC.

The V gene is TRBV7-2, the J gene TRBJ1-1; 7 bases match TRBD1. Germline-derived CDR1 and CDR2 are SGHTA and FQGNSA. J gave up 5 bases and V 1 base, and 4 bases lay outside the gene matches. The CDR3 extends over 14 amino acids. The CDR3 loop reads CASSLGQGRTEAFF. The CDR3, as DNA: TGTGCCAGCAGCTTAGGACAGGGTCGGACTGAAGCTTTCTTT.

This clone came up once. This chain links TRBV7-9 with TRBJ2-3; no definite D call. The CDR3 runs to 13 residues. Germline CDR1 SEHNR, CDR2 FQNEAQ (reference sequence). Trimming cost V 1 base and J 6 bases, with 8 bases left between them. The CDR3 region is CASSLVTPDTQYF. DNA for the CDR3: TGTGCCAGCAGCTTAGTAACTCCTGATACGCAGTATTTT.